This T cell receptor (beta chain) derives from a study of blood T cell repertoires in COVID-19. On the study more broadly: Whether acute or convalescent, the COVID-19 samples came from the United States, Italy and Spain. The analysed material was cDNA or gDNA that came from T cells, B-cell-depleted T cells, or PBMCs.

Using immunoSEQ multiplex PCR, the repertoire was profiled, and TCRdb retains in-frame clones only, with some absent. The sample contains about 100,000 clones, 85% of which appear only once. Trimming took 1 base from V and 5 from J, leaving 15 bases between them. The CDR3 sequence is 16 residues long. Germline CDR1 LNHNV, CDR2 YYDKDF (reference sequence). The chain joins TRBV15 to TRBJ2-1, with D perhaps TRBD2 (6 bases). The receptor's source is a man aged 45 to 65 with active or convalescent COVID-19. Material: peripheral blood. This CDR3 reads CATSRARDSLDNEQFF. The CDR3 DNA sequence: TGTGCCACCAGCAGAGCTCGGGACTCACTGGACAATGAGCAGTTCTTC.